The 26 T cell receptor beta chains reported below all come from one sample, sequenced in a study of T-cell reconstitution after alpha-beta-depleted transplantation in children. Researchers prepared the TCRbeta library using unique molecular identifiers, the study reports. Each CDR3 protein is one row after TCRdb ran MiXCR on the PCR reads. The sample holds about 98,000 distinct CDR3 sequences, 7.5% to 9.5% seen once. Specimen: PBMCs, collected before TCRalphabeta/CD19-depleted stem cell transplant. Every receptor here comes from a boy aged 2-9 years with acute lymphoblastic leukemia, due to receive a stem cell transplant.

The rearrangement uses TRBV5-1 and TRBJ2-7, with TRBD1 as a possible D gene (5 bases). Trimming took 4 bases from V and 3 from J, leaving 14 bases between them. CDR3 length equals 14 residues. CDR1 is SGHRS and CDR2 is YFSETQ in the germline V gene. The CDR3 DNA reads TGCGCCAGCAGCAAACCTCCAGGGTTCTACGAGCAGTACTTC. Translating gives CASSKPPGFYEQYF.

The chain recombines TRBV2 with TRBJ1-1; possible D gene TRBD1, 6 bases. This CDR3 contains 13 residues. The ends were cut back, 6 bases at V and 3 bases at J, with 11 bases in the middle. Per the germline V gene, CDR1 is SNHLY and CDR2 is FYNNEI. CDR3 region: CASRETGYTEAFF. Written as DNA, the CDR3 is TGTGCCAGCAGGGAGACAGGTTACACTGAAGCTTTCTTT.

This chain connects TRBV7-2 to TRBJ1-3; D is unclear. Germline lookup yields CDR1 SGHTA and CDR2 FQGNSA. V lost 3 bases, J lost 8 bases, and 8 bases lay in between. The CDR3 extends over 12 amino acids. Here the CDR3 DNA reads TGTGCCAGCAGCTTTTCCCCAGACACCATATATTTT. Its protein is CASSFSPDTIYF. Variable domain in full (rest from reference TRBV7-2 and TRBJ1-3): GAGVSQSPSNKVTEKGKDVELRCDPISGHTALYWYRQSLGQGLEFLIYFQGNSAPDKSGLPSDRFSAERTGGSVSTLTIQRTQQEDSAVYLCASSFSPDTIYFGEGSWLTVV.

This clonotype was detected a few times. This chain links TRBV28 with TRBJ1-2; D ambiguous. Trimming pared 5 bases from V and 8 bases from J, leaving 15 bases between. The CDR3 length is 13 residues. Germline CDR1 reads MDHEN; CDR2 reads SYDVKM. The CDR3 loop is CASSQARTGGYTF. The DNA for the CDR3 is TGTGCCAGCAGTCAAGCGCGGACGGGGGGCTACACCTTC.

This clonotype was observed at least ten times. The chain is built from TRBV12-3 or TRBV12-4 and TRBJ1-2; D unclear. Trimming stripped 3 bases from V and 3 bases from J, with 14 bases between. The CDR3 has 15 residues. The CDR3 DNA follows: TGTGCCAGCAGTTTGGATCCGGCTTCTTACTATGGCTACACCTTC. Translation gives CASSLDPASYYGYTF.

This clonotype was picked up many times. This chain uses TRBV5-6 with TRBJ1-2; 9 bases align to TRBD1. CDR1 and CDR2 (germline): SGHDT, YYEEEE. Germline trimming cut 4 bases from V and 4 bases from J; bases unmatched to any gene: 8. This CDR3 is 15 amino acids long. As DNA, the CDR3 is TGTGCCAGCAGCGCCACCCGGGACAGGGCCTATGGCTACACCTTC. Protein sequence: CASSATRDRAYGYTF. Using reference TRBV5-6 and TRBJ1-2 for the parts outside the CDR3, the full variable domain is DAGVTQSPTHLIKTRGQQVTLRCSPKSGHDTVSWYQQALGQGPQFIFQYYEEEERQRGNFPDRFSGHQFPNYSSELNVNALLLGDSALYLCASSATRDRAYGYTFGSGTRLTVV.

This clonotype appeared many times. The chain employs TRBV6-1 and TRBJ2-1, with TRBD1 matching 11 bases. This CDR3 comprises 16 residues. Germline V lookup: CDR1 MNHNS, CDR2 SASEGT. The V segment lost 5 bases and the J segment 6 bases; nucleotides outside the gene matches: 9. This chain's CDR3 is CASSLTSGTGGNEQFF. CDR3 DNA: TGTGCCAGCAGTCTCACTTCCGGGACAGGGGGCAATGAGCAGTTCTTC.

This clonotype was counted ten times or more. The V gene is TRBV7-2, the J gene TRBJ2-5; D ambiguous. Per germline, CDR1 SGHTA and CDR2 FQGNSA. Trimming left V 5 bases short and J 5 bases short, with 18 bases between. CDR3 length: 15 residues. Here the CDR3 DNA reads TGTGCCAGCAGCCCTAATCGGTTACCTGGGGAGACCCAGTACTTC. This sequence encodes CASSPNRLPGETQYF.

This clonotype occurred a few times. The genes are TRBV5-1 and TRBJ1-3; D not certain. V lost 4 bases, J lost 0 bases, and 5 bases lay in between. Germline CDR1 is SGHRS and CDR2 is YFSETQ. The CDR3 runs to 13 residues. The CDR3 sequence is CASSGDSGNTIYF. In nucleotides, the CDR3 is TGCGCCAGCAGCGGGGACTCTGGAAACACCATATATTTT.

The rearrangement links TRBV5-6 to TRBJ2-5; possible D gene TRBD2, 5 bases. The CDR3 spans 15 residues. Germline CDR1 and CDR2: SGHDT and YYEEEE. Trimming shortened V by 4 bases and J by 1 base, and 14 bases separated the two germline ends. DNA for the CDR3: TGTGCCAGCAGCCCGGAGAGGGCGGGCCAAGAGACCCAGTACTTC. Translating gives CASSPERAGQETQYF.

A remark on this clonotype: This likely comes from a read error, as the CDR3 has no conserved phenylalanine or tryptophan at its end. The chain has TRBV7-2 and TRBJ2-3, with 8 nucleotides matching TRBD2. Germline CDR1 is SGHTA and CDR2 is FQGNSA. The CDR3 is 14 amino acids. With V trimmed by 1 base and J by 8 bases, 5 bases remained unmatched. The CDR3 bases are TGTGCCAGCAGCTTAGAAGTTCGGGGGGGTACGCAGTATCTT. It specifies CASSLEVRGGTQYL.

This clonotype was detected only a few times. The V and J genes are TRBV11-2 and TRBJ1-1, with 8 bases fitting TRBD1. CDR1 is SGHAT, CDR2 FQNNGV, per germline. The CDR3 covers 15 residues. The junction had 7 bases not matched to a gene; V was cut back by 1 base and J by 6 bases. The CDR3 sequence is CASSLGGQGRSEAFF. CDR3 sequence (DNA): TGTGCCAGCAGCTTAGGTGGACAGGGTAGGTCTGAAGCTTTCTTT.

In DNA, the CDR3 is TGTGCCAGCAGTGAAGCCCCCTGGGGGGGGGCGGGAGAGCAGTACTTC. Translating it yields CASSEAPWGGAGEQYF. The V gene is TRBV2, the J gene TRBJ2-7; maybe TRBD2 (7 bases). V was cut by 0 bases and J by 7 bases, with 19 bases left in between. CDR1 is SNHLY and CDR2 is FYNNEI in the germline V gene. CDR3 length: 16 amino acids. Combining the CDR3 with reference TRBV2 and TRBJ2-7 gives the whole variable domain EPEVTQTPSHQVTQMGQEVILRCVPISNHLYFYWYRQILGQKVEFLVSFYNNEISEKSEIFDDQFSVERPDGSNFTLKIRSTKLEDSAMYFCASSEAPWGGAGEQYFGPGTRLTVT.

Worth noting for this clonotype: This sequence may be a read error, since a much larger clone differs from it by one base. The final CDR3 position lacks the conserved phenylalanine or tryptophan, pointing to a likely read error. The genes are TRBV11-2 and TRBJ2-1, with 10 bases identical to TRBD2. V trimming: 0 bases; J trimming: 10 bases; junction bases outside the gene matches: 6. The germline gives CDR1 SGHAT, CDR2 FQNNGV. This CDR3 contains 15 residues. In nucleotides, the CDR3 is TGTGCCAGCAGCTTAGATCGCGGACTAGCGGCCGAGCAGTTCTAC. This sequence encodes CASSLDRGLAAEQFY.

On this clonotype itself: Because it lacks the conserved phenylalanine or tryptophan at the end, this CDR3 is likely a read error. It is unclear where the CDR3 begins or ends on the DNA, so no DNA is shown, and the CDR3 is as TCRdb lists it. The CDR3 loop is CASSRTRCDGLM. The rearrangement links TRBV7-7 to TRBJ1-2; the tabulated D call, TRBD1, remains unverified against the DNA. Germline CDR1 is SSHAT and CDR2 is FNYEAQ (reference sequence). The CDR3 is 12 residues long, counting both termini.

This clonotype appeared many times. CDR3 nucleotides: TGTGCCAGCCGGAGGGGCCGTCCTGGAAACACCATATATTTT. Translated: CASRRGRPGNTIYF. The chain joins TRBV6-1 to TRBJ1-3; D is perhaps TRBD1 (5 bases). Germline CDR1 reads MNHNS; CDR2 reads SASEGT. The CDR3 length is 14 residues. Trimming pared 8 bases from V and 2 bases from J, leaving 13 bases between.

This clonotype was counted at least ten times. The chain is built from TRBV4-1 and TRBJ2-7; D assignment may be TRBD1 or TRBD2 (6 bases each). Germline CDR1 is MGHRA and CDR2 is YSYEKL. Trimming stripped 0 bases from V and 1 base from J, with 16 bases between. This CDR3 is built from 17 residues. In nucleotides, the CDR3 is TGCGCCAGCAGCCAAGATGCGGGACAATTCGGATCCTACGAGCAGTACTTC. Translation: CASSQDAGQFGSYEQYF.

On this clonotype itself: This may come from a read error, since a much larger clone is one base off. V usage is TRBV20-1 and J usage is TRBJ2-7; 12 positions match TRBD2. This CDR3 spans 14 amino acids. Per germline, CDR1 DFQATT and CDR2 SNEGSKA (reference sequence). This CDR3 reads CSTRETSGGYEQYF. The CDR3 DNA reads as TGCAGTACTAGAGAGACTAGCGGGGGCTACGAGCAGTACTTC.

The chain is built from TRBV28 and TRBJ2-3; a weak D match, TRBD2 (6 bases). Per the germline V gene, CDR1 is MDHEN and CDR2 is SYDVKM. Trimming took off 5 bases at V and 1 base at J, with 13 bases between the two ends. CDR3 size: 15 residues. For the CDR3, the DNA is TGTGCCAGCAGTCTTAACGGGGGAGGCACAGATACGCAGTATTTT. This codes for CASSLNGGGTDTQYF. The whole variable domain, remainder taken from reference TRBV28 and TRBJ2-3, is DVKVTQSSRYLVKRTGEKVFLECVQDMDHENMFWYRQDPGLGLRLIYFSYDVKMKEKGDIPEGYSVSREKKERFSLILESASTNQTSMYLCASSLNGGGTDTQYFGPGTRLTVL.

This clonotype was observed at least ten times. The V gene is TRBV18, the J gene TRBJ2-1, with unresolved D. Germline-derived CDR1 and CDR2 are KGHSH and LQKENI. The CDR3 totals 13 residues. With 8 bases removed from V and 4 bases from J, the gap between germline ends came to 12 bases. The CDR3 loop reads CASDNLGYNEQFF. DNA for the CDR3: TGTGCCAGCGACAATTTAGGTTACAATGAGCAGTTCTTC.

The chain couples TRBV7-2 to TRBJ2-7, with 9 nucleotides matching TRBD2. CDR1 and CDR2 (germline): SGHTA, FQGNSA. Losses at the gene ends were 3 bases for V and 7 bases for J; bases not matched to a gene: 7. This CDR3 spans 14 amino acids. CDR3 residues: CASSFASGVGEQYF. Written as DNA, the CDR3 is TGTGCCAGCAGCTTCGCTAGCGGGGTCGGGGAGCAGTACTTC. Together with reference TRBV7-2 and TRBJ2-7, the CDR3 gives the full variable domain: GAGVSQSPSNKVTEKGKDVELRCDPISGHTALYWYRQSLGQGLEFLIYFQGNSAPDKSGLPSDRFSAERTGGSVSTLTIQRTQQEDSAVYLCASSFASGVGEQYFGPGTRLTVT.

The V gene is TRBV7-9, the J gene TRBJ2-2; maybe TRBD1 (6 bases). The germline V and J ends were trimmed by 5 bases and 9 bases, with 16 bases remaining between them. Germline V gives CDR1 SEHNR, CDR2 FQNEAQ (reference sequence). The CDR3 contains 14 residues. The chain's CDR3 is CASSPDSGFRELFF. CDR3 in DNA: TGTGCCAGCAGCCCGGACAGTGGATTCAGGGAGCTGTTTTTT.

This clonotype was seen a few times. The chain joins TRBV6-2 or TRBV6-3 to TRBJ2-7; 7 bases fit TRBD2. The V gene end was trimmed by 7 bases and the J gene end by 3 bases; junction bases not matched to a gene: 18. The V gene's germline CDR1 is MNHEY and CDR2 SVGEGT. The CDR3 length is 17 residues. The CDR3 protein is CASIPAPRAGVFYEQYF. Written as DNA, the CDR3 is TGTGCCAGCATACCAGCCCCCCGGGCGGGGGTATTCTACGAGCAGTACTTC.

This clonotype has at least ten counts. This chain uses TRBV20-1 with TRBJ2-5; possible D gene TRBD2, 5 bases. With 5 bases removed from V and 3 bases from J, the gap between germline ends came to 13 bases. The CDR3 covers 13 residues. The V gene's germline CDR1 is DFQATT and CDR2 SNEGSKA (reference sequence). DNA for the CDR3: TGCAGTGCTGTGAGGGCTAGCAAAGAGACCCAGTACTTC. This translates into CSAVRASKETQYF.

This clonotype has at least ten counts. The chain links TRBV5-1 to TRBJ2-3; TRBD2 matches at 7 bases. With V trimmed by 4 bases and J by 0 bases, 5 bases remained unmatched. CDR1 SGHRS and CDR2 YFSETQ come from the germline V gene. This CDR3 is 15 amino acids long. CDR3 region: CASSPSGTSTDTQYF. CDR3 sequence (DNA): TGCGCCAGCAGCCCTAGCGGAACTAGCACAGATACGCAGTATTTT.

This clonotype was counted a few times. The rearrangement joins TRBV7-2 to TRBJ2-7; D is possibly TRBD1 (5 bases). The CDR3 is made up of 11 amino acids. Trimming stripped 6 bases from V and 5 bases from J, with 8 bases between. From germline, CDR1 is SGHTA and CDR2 FQGNSA. As DNA, the CDR3 is TGTGCCAGCAGATCAGGGAACGAGCAGTACTTC. This codes for CASRSGNEQYF.